These 20 T cell receptor beta chains were all obtained from the same sample, sequenced in a study of T cells after yellow fever vaccination. TCRdb reanalysed the 5' RACE reads using MiXCR and keeps one entry per CDR3 protein. This sample has roughly 330,000 distinct CDR3 sequences, with about 4% found just once. The material sequenced was PBMCs, taken 5 days after the yellow fever booster vaccination. The receptors were sampled from a man between 18 and 35 years old who received the YFV17D yellow fever vaccine.

This clonotype was seen only a few times. This rearrangement joins TRBV11-2 to TRBJ2-3; no firm D call. The V gene lost 2 bases and the J gene lost 4 bases, with 10 bases spanning the gap. CDR3 length: 14 amino acids. In germline, CDR1 is SGHAT, CDR2 FQNNGV. The CDR3 DNA sequence: TGTGCCAGCAGCTTAAGGGCTTCGGCAGATACGCAGTATTTT. It is translated as CASSLRASADTQYF.

This clonotype was recorded many times. The chain combines TRBV20-1 with TRBJ1-2; 10 bases align to TRBD1. The germline V gene has CDR1 DFQATT and CDR2 SNEGSKA (reference sequence). The length of the CDR3 is 13 residues. The V gene end was trimmed by 6 bases and the J gene end by 7 bases; junction bases not matched to a gene: 8. This chain's CDR3 is CSAAGQGFAGYTF. The DNA for the CDR3 is TGCAGTGCGGCGGGACAGGGGTTTGCTGGCTACACCTTC.

Ten or more counts support this clonotype. V usage is TRBV4-1 and J usage is TRBJ2-5; D unclear. From germline, CDR1 is MGHRA and CDR2 YSYEKL. There are 15 residues in the CDR3. V lost 0 bases and J 2 bases, leaving 10 bases between the germline ends. CDR3: CASSQEIYGQETQYF. The CDR3, as DNA: TGCGCCAGCAGCCAAGAAATTTACGGACAAGAGACCCAGTACTTC.

This clonotype was seen only a few times. The chain employs TRBV7-2 and TRBJ2-5; D is undetermined. Trimming took off 3 bases at V and 2 bases at J, with 10 bases between the two ends. Germline V lookup: CDR1 SGHTA, CDR2 FQGNSA. The CDR3 contains 14 residues. The CDR3, as DNA: TGTGCCAGCAGCTTTTGGGCAGAGCAAGAGACCCAGTACTTC. It is translated as CASSFWAEQETQYF. Looking up the rest from reference TRBV7-2 and TRBJ2-5 gives the full variable domain: GAGVSQSPSNKVTEKGKDVELRCDPISGHTALYWYRQSLGQGLEFLIYFQGNSAPDKSGLPSDRFSAERTGGSVSTLTIQRTQQEDSAVYLCASSFWAEQETQYFGPGTRLLVL.

This clonotype was counted only a few times. The rearrangement joins TRBV9 to TRBJ1-1, with D uncertain. The CDR3 spans 15 residues. Germline V gives CDR1 SGDLS, CDR2 YYNGEE. Trimming left V 5 bases short and J 4 bases short, with 18 bases between. The CDR3 sequence: CASSLGPLEGTEAFF. In nucleotides, the CDR3 is TGTGCCAGCAGTCTCGGACCCCTCGAGGGCACTGAAGCTTTCTTT.

This clonotype was observed a few times. This chain connects TRBV3-1 to TRBJ1-5, with D maybe TRBD1 (5 bases). Per germline, CDR1 LGHDT and CDR2 YNNKEL (reference sequence). V was shortened by 0 bases and J by 7 bases, with 13 bases between the two germline ends. There are 15 residues in the CDR3. In nucleotides, the CDR3 is TGTGCCAGCAGCCAAGATGGGGCCGGGCGGCAGCCCCAGCATTTT. Protein: CASSQDGAGRQPQHF.

This clonotype was seen a handful of times. The chain uses TRBV28 and TRBJ1-2; possible D gene TRBD1, 5 bases. With 1 base removed from V and 6 bases from J, the gap between germline ends came to 15 bases. The length of the CDR3 is 15 residues. Per the germline V gene, CDR1 is MDHEN and CDR2 is SYDVKM. The CDR3 DNA is TGTGCCAGCAGTTTATTGGCAGGGTTGAGGAATGGCTACACCTTC. Protein product: CASSLLAGLRNGYTF.

This clonotype occurred many times. The chain joins TRBV14 to TRBJ1-2; no reliable D call. The V gene's germline CDR1 is SGHDN and CDR2 FVKESK. Trimming stripped 4 bases from V and 4 bases from J, with 13 bases between. The CDR3 is 14 amino acids. The CDR3 DNA follows: TGTGCCAGCAGCCCCGGCGGCGGAAGCTATGGCTACACCTTC. Translation gives CASSPGGGSYGYTF.

This clonotype was seen many times. This chain joins TRBV18 and TRBJ2-3; D uncertain. CDR1 KGHSH and CDR2 LQKENI come from the germline V gene. This CDR3 spans 15 amino acids. Trimming took off 6 bases at V and 5 bases at J, with 18 bases between the two ends. Written as DNA, the CDR3 is TGTGCCAGCTCTCTAGAGCTGCAAAGCGTAGATACGCAGTATTTT. Translating it yields CASSLELQSVDTQYF.

This chain joins TRBV27 and TRBJ1-5, with D tentatively TRBD1 (5 bases). Germline V gene lookup returns CDR1 MNHEY and CDR2 SMNVEV (reference sequence). V was clipped by 6 bases and J by 4 bases, with 16 bases between them. The CDR3 is made up of 15 amino acids. CDR3 sequence (DNA): TGTGCCAGCAGACGCGGTGGGACGGAAAATCAGCCCCAGCATTTT. Its protein is CASRRGGTENQPQHF.

This clonotype was detected once. This sequence joins TRBV27 and TRBJ2-7; 7 bases match TRBD2. The CDR3 consists of 15 residues. Germline values: CDR1 MNHEY, CDR2 SMNVEV (reference sequence). V trimming: 3 bases; J trimming: 1 base; junction bases outside the gene matches: 6. This chain's CDR3 is CASSLKTGGSYEQYV. The CDR3, as DNA: TGTGCCAGCAGTTTGAAAACGGGGGGATCCTACGAGCAGTACGTC.

This clonotype was recorded at least ten times. The chain uses TRBV11-3 and TRBJ2-6; 9 nucleotides line up with TRBD1. The CDR3 runs 17 residues. From germline, CDR1 is SGHNT and CDR2 YENEEA. J was trimmed by 1 base and V by 5 bases; bases with no gene match: 6. The CDR3 reads CASSPGTGRSGANVLTF. CDR3 bases: TGTGCCAGCAGCCCCGGGACAGGGAGGTCTGGGGCCAACGTCCTGACTTTC.

This clonotype was picked up many times. The rearrangement joins TRBV3-1 to TRBJ2-2; no firm D call. V lost 0 bases and J 3 bases, leaving 8 bases between the germline ends. There are 15 residues in the CDR3. CDR1 and CDR2 from the germline V gene are LGHDT and YNNKEL (reference sequence). The CDR3 DNA follows: TGTGCCAGCAGCCAAGATCGCGGTTACACCGGGGAGCTGTTTTTT. This codes for CASSQDRGYTGELFF.

This clonotype was counted a few times. The chain carries TRBV7-6 and TRBJ2-3; 8 nucleotides agree with TRBD2. CDR1 is SGHVS, CDR2 FNYEAQ, per germline. V was clipped by 3 bases and J by 6 bases; unmatched bases: 8. The CDR3 loop spans 15 amino acids. DNA of the CDR3: TGTGCCAGCAGCTTTATAGCGGGGCCCCCGGATACGCAGTATTTT. This translates into CASSFIAGPPDTQYF.

This clonotype appeared a few times. The J gene is TRBJ1-2, the V gene TRBV12-5; 8 bases are shared with TRBD1. The CDR3 loop spans 16 amino acids. Germline CDR1 is LGHNT and CDR2 is FRNRAP. V shed 0 bases, J shed 3 bases, and the junction held 6 bases outside the gene matches. DNA of the CDR3: TGTGCTAGTGGTTTGGTCGACAGGGGTCTAGACTATGGCTACACCTTC. Amino acids: CASGLVDRGLDYGYTF. Full variable domain (outside the CDR3, taken from reference TRBV12-5 and TRBJ1-2): DARVTQTPRHKVTEMGQEVTMRCQPILGHNTVFWYRQTMMQGLELLAYFRNRAPLDDSGMPKDRFSAEMPDATLATLKIQPSEPRDSAVYFCASGLVDRGLDYGYTFGSGTRLTVV.

There are many counts of this clonotype. This rearrangement joins TRBV20-1 to TRBJ1-5; the D is unclear. V was clipped by 0 bases and J by 9 bases, with 12 bases between them. The CDR3 is 13 residues long. In germline, CDR1 is DFQATT, CDR2 SNEGSKA (reference sequence). The CDR3 spells CSARDPLQRPQHF. The CDR3 DNA follows: TGCAGTGCTAGAGATCCTCTCCAACGGCCCCAGCATTTT.

This clonotype has just one count. The gene calls are TRBV20-1 and TRBJ2-3, with TRBD1 as a possible D gene (7 bases). The length of the CDR3 is 12 residues. Per the germline V gene, CDR1 is DFQATT and CDR2 is SNEGSKA (reference sequence). With 6 bases removed from V and 8 bases from J, the gap between germline ends came to 15 bases. DNA for the CDR3: TGCAGTGCGAACCCAGGGGGAGGTACGCAGTATTTT. It translates to CSANPGGGTQYF.

The J gene is TRBJ2-7, the V gene TRBV4-1; the D gene is possibly TRBD2 (5 bases). The CDR3 is made up of 13 amino acids. Deletions cut 1 base from V and 3 bases from J, with 7 bases between. CDR1 is MGHRA and CDR2 is YSYEKL in the germline V gene. CDR3 sequence: CASSQVGSYEQYV. In DNA, the CDR3 is TGCGCCAGCAGCCAAGTTGGGAGCTACGAGCAGTACGTC.

This clonotype was seen many times. The CDR3 DNA follows: TGCAGTGCTAGATCAGGGGGGCTTGATTCACCCCTCCACTTT. This encodes CSARSGGLDSPLHF. This sequence joins TRBV20-1 and TRBJ1-6, with TRBD1 matching 7 bases. Germline CDR1 and CDR2: DFQATT and SNEGSKA (reference sequence). Trimming took 2 bases from V and 8 from J; bases not matched to a gene: 6. This CDR3 spans 14 amino acids.

This rearrangement joins TRBV3-1 to TRBJ1-6, with a possible D match to TRBD1 (5 bases). V was trimmed by 1 base and J by 5 bases, leaving 12 bases between them. The germline CDR1 and CDR2 sequences are LGHDT and YNNKEL (reference sequence). The CDR3 is made up of 16 amino acids. The DNA for the CDR3 is TGTGCCAGCAGCCAAGGAGGGGCTGGCAATAATTCACCCCTCCACTTT. Protein sequence: CASSQGGAGNNSPLHF.